This TCR beta chain was identified during a study of Tregs in tolerant kidney transplant recipients. General study findings and limits: Findings come from small patient numbers and require larger validation. Biological reproducibility was not directly addressed, but technical replication error appeared minimal.

This CDR3 has 13 amino acids. Germline V gene lookup returns CDR1 SQVTM and CDR2 ANQGSEA. V lost 7 bases to trimming and J lost 4 bases, with 17 bases between them. The table came from immunoSEQ multiplex PCR; TCRdb's copy has only in-frame clones and leaves some out. The data contain under 100,000 clones, approximately 92% of them singletons. With regard to this clone: Its antigen is unidentified.

The sample consisted of CD8+ T cells from blood. The V call is TRBV29-1, the J call TRBJ2-7; tentatively, D is TRBD1 or TRBD2 (5 bases each). The TCR comes from a human donor in good health. CDR3 DNA: TGCAGCGCCCGAGTGGCAGGGAGTTACGAGCAGTACTTC. This gives the protein CSARVAGSYEQYF.